Described below is a single TCR beta chain sequence and its context. This record comes from a study of blood T cell repertoires in COVID-19. Per the original data handling: The authors estimated nucleated cell counts from reference gene primer amplification. Assay: immunoSEQ multiplex PCR; the TCRdb copy retains only in-frame clones and omits some. Clone size and the V and J calls come from that table; the DNA yielded D and trimming. The sample records fewer than 350,000 clones, roughly 85% being singletons. V lost 5 bases and J lost 5; bases outside the gene matches: 8. The CDR3 runs 14 residues. Germline V gene lookup returns CDR1 MNHEY and CDR2 SMNVEV (reference sequence).

This sequence was found in a young woman who had been exposed to COVID-19. Sequencing used PBMCs or T cells enriched from blood (not recorded which). The chain uses TRBV27 and TRBJ1-1, with 7 nucleotides matching TRBD1. The CDR3 region has the DNA TGTGCCAGCAGTAATGACAGGGAAAGAACTGAAGCTTTCTTT. It translates to CASSNDRERTEAFF.